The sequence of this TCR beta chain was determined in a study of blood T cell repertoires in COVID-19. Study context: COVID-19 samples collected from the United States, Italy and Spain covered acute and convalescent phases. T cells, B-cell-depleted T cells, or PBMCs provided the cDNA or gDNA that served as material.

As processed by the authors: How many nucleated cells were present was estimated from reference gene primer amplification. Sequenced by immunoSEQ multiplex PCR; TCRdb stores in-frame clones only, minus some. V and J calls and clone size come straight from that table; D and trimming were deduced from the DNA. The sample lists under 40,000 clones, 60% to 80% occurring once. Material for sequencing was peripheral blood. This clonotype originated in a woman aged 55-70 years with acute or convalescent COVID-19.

This CDR3 is CASTDLRANTGELFF. The CDR3 bases are TGTGCCAGCACCGACCTCAGGGCGAACACCGGGGAGCTGTTTTTT. The chain recombines TRBV5-5 with TRBJ2-2; tentative D call: TRBD1 (5 bases). Trimming left V 6 bases short and J 0 bases short, with 12 bases between. CDR1 SGHKS and CDR2 YYEKEE come from the germline V gene (reference sequence). The CDR3 runs 15 residues.